These T cell receptor beta chains were read from a single sample in a study of T cell repertoires in cytomegalovirus infection. TCRdb reanalysed the reads using MiXCR and keeps one entry per CDR3 protein. The data show some 220,000 distinct CDR3 sequences, with 6.5% seen just once and more than 5.5% held by the top ten. The sample consisted of PBMCs. The receptors derive from a human donor in good health (CMV status not recorded). Some clones in this sample may be carry-over from other donors' samples. CDR3s include the opening cysteine and the closing phenylalanine or tryptophan. D genes are given only for firm matches. Only part of the rows carry a size: once, few, many, or a class if the clone is expanded.

V gene,D gene,clone size,J gene,CDR3 DNA,CDR3 protein
TRBV7-8,-,many,TRBJ1-4,TGTGCCAGCAGCTTAGAATTGGGGGCAGGTCGTAATGAAAAACTGTTTTTT,CASSLELGAGRNEKLFF
TRBV2,TRBD1,many,TRBJ1-1,TGTGCCAGCAGTGGGGGACAGTGGGGCACTGAAGCTTTCTTT,CASSGGQWGTEAFF
TRBV7-2,-,many,TRBJ1-2,TGTGCCAGCAGCTTAGACGGCACCGGGACCACGGGCTTC,CASSLDGTGTTGF
TRBV7-2,-,many,TRBJ1-1,TGTGCCAGCAGCCAGCGGGCGAACACTGAAGCTTTCTTT,CASSQRANTEAFF
TRBV7-3,-,few,TRBJ2-1,TGTGCCAGCAGCTCGACAGGAAATTACAATGAGCAGTTCTTC,CASSSTGNYNEQFF
TRBV27,-,many,TRBJ1-2,TGTGCCAGCAGTTTTGCAGGACGAGGTGGCTACACCTTC,CASSFAGRGGYTF
TRBV3-1,TRBD1,many,TRBJ1-1,TGTGCCAGCAGCCTGACAGGGCCGGACACTGAAGCTTTCTTT,CASSLTGPDTEAFF
TRBV28,-,many,TRBJ1-1,TGTGCCAGCAGTTTATGGTCCACTGAAGCTTTCTTT,CASSLWSTEAFF
TRBV12-3/TRBV12-4,-,many,TRBJ1-2,TGTGCCAGCAGTTTTTTGGCTAACTATGGCTACACCTTC,CASSFLANYGYTF
TRBV20-1,-,-,TRBJ2-4,TGCAGTGCTAGAGGGGGGGGCCTACTAGCCAAAAACATTCAGTACTTC,CSARGGGLLAKNIQYF
TRBV7-3,-,many,TRBJ2-1,TGTGCCAGCAGCTTGGGGACCGCGATCACTTCCAATGAGCAGTTCTTC,CASSLGTAITSNEQFF
TRBV25-1,TRBD2,-,TRBJ2-7,TGTGCCAGCAGGCGGGGGGGTAATTTCTACGAGCAGTACTTC,CASRRGGNFYEQYF
TRBV7-2,-,few,TRBJ2-3,TGTGCCAGCAGCTTAGGCCCGGGTTTCGCAGATACGCAGTATTTT,CASSLGPGFADTQYF